This T cell receptor (beta chain) stems from a study of cytomegalovirus exposure and HLA in healthy donors. The V gene's germline CDR1 is LGHNA and CDR2 YSLEER. This CDR3 spans 14 amino acids. Trimming took 0 bases from V and 13 from J, leaving 17 bases between them. Findings and caveats of the study: Earlier results showed most TCR beta V segments being productive about 87% or about 30% of the time.

Note on this clone: Antigen specificity is unknown.

PCR primers comprised 60 Vbeta and 13 Jbeta primers. Using immunoSEQ multiplex PCR, the repertoire was profiled, and TCRdb retains in-frame clones only, with some absent. The sample consists of about 130,000 clones, just over 75% of them appearing once. The clonotype was recovered from a woman between 45 and 65 years old in good health and CMV-seronegative. Sequencing was carried out using PBMCs. The J gene is TRBJ2-3, the V gene TRBV4-3, with D tentatively TRBD2 (5 bases). This chain's CDR3 is CASSQESLREKKYF. The CDR3 DNA is TGCGCCAGCAGCCAAGAGTCCCTACGGGAAAAGAAGTATTTT.